Following are 30 T cell receptor beta chains from one sample sequenced in a study of CD8+ T cells in alopecia areata. The sorting of pooled cutaneous lymph node cells relied on CD4, CD8alpha, NKG2D, NKG2ACE and other markers. Sequencing templates came from extracted RNA that was reverse transcribed into cDNA. Clones were read by immunoSEQ multiplex PCR, and TCRdb kept only the in-frame ones, dropping some. This record lists over 250,000 clones, none seen once only, and the top ten clones contain 0.9% to 1.5%. Material for sequencing was CD4+ T cells sorted from a lymph node. Receptors originate from a C3H/HeJ mouse with alopecia areata. Mouse MHC haplotype: H2-k.

Worth noting for this clone: The gene symbols are mouse symbols. The read halts 4 residues ahead of the CDR3 end, with the missing end drawn from the germline J gene. V usage is TRBV29 and J usage is TRBJ2-3, with D maybe TRBD1 (5 bases). The CDR3 loop spans 15 amino acids. The germline V gene encodes CDR1 MSHET and CDR2 SYDVDS. The V end lost 2 bases, the J end lost 0 bases, and 9 bases lay between the germline ends. The sequenced CDR3 bases are TGTGCTAGCAGTTTAAGGGGAGGGAGTGCAGAA. Translated, it gives CASSLRGGSAE. The complete CDR3 reads CASSLRGGSAETLYF.

A word on this clone: Genes and germline are mouse. The read finishes 4 residues shy of the CDR3 end, and the germline J gene is used to complete it. The chain is built from TRBV31 and TRBJ2-1; 8 nucleotides align to TRBD1. The CDR3 contains 14 residues. Germline assignment: CDR1 GKSSPN and CDR2 SITVG. The V and J ends lost 0 bases and 6 bases, in that order; junction bases with no gene match: 4. The CDR3 loop is CAWSLVRGLAEQFF. The sequenced CDR3 bases are TGTGCCTGGAGTCTAGTCAGGGGGCTTGCT. The full variable domain, in which reference TRBV31 and TRBJ2-1 provide the parts outside the CDR3, is AQTIHQWPVAEIKAVGSPLSLGCTIKGKSSPNLYWYWQATGGTLQQLFYSITVGQVESVVQLNLSASRPKDDQFILSTEKLLLSHSGFYLCAWSLVRGLAEQFFGPGTRLTVL.

This clone has just a few counts. All gene names here are mouse names. The read finishes 4 residues shy of the CDR3 end, and the germline J gene is used to complete it. The genes are TRBV19 and TRBJ2-2; tentative D call: TRBD1 (5 bases). Trimming took 4 bases from V and 4 from J, leaving 11 bases between them. CDR3 length: 14 residues. Germline lookup yields CDR1 FNHDT and CDR2 SITEND (reference sequence). The CDR3: CASSSGRGTGQLYF. The sequenced part of the CDR3 DNA is TGTGCCAGCAGTTCAGGGAGGGGCACCGGG.

This clone was observed at least ten times. Germline and genes here are mouse. The sequence runs out 4 residues before the end of the CDR3; the remainder is reconstructed from the germline J gene. The chain has TRBV17 and TRBJ2-2; 7 nucleotides match TRBD2. The CDR3 length is 15 residues. The germline gives CDR1 MNHDT, CDR2 YYDKIL. V trimming: 2 bases; J trimming: 3 bases; junction bases outside the gene matches: 3. The CDR3 sequence: CASSRLLGDTGQLYF. The part of the CDR3 DNA that was read is TGTGCTAGCAGTAGACTCCTGGGGGACACCGGG.

In regard to this clone: Gene names refer to mouse genes. The DNA ends 4 residues before the CDR3 does, and the rest of the CDR3 is filled in from the germline J gene. Other DNA sequences of this sample code for an identical CDR3. The chain joins TRBV5 to TRBJ2-7, with 9 nucleotides matching TRBD2. Looked up from germline, CDR1 is LGHNA and CDR2 is YNLKQL (reference sequence). This CDR3 is 14 amino acids long. CDR3 sequence: CASSQVTGGYEQYF. The sequenced CDR3 bases are TGTGCCAGCAGCCAAGTAACTGGGGGGTAT.

Only a few counts were recorded for this clone. Gene names are mouse gene names. The DNA ends 4 residues before the CDR3 does, and the rest of the CDR3 is filled in from the germline J gene. Other DNA variants within this sample encode the same CDR3. The J gene is TRBJ2-4, the V gene TRBV31; TRBD2 agrees at 9 bases. CDR1 and CDR2 from the germline V gene are GKSSPN and SITVG. CDR3 length equals 15 residues. After removal of 0 bases from V and 0 bases from J, the junction contained 1 base not matched to a gene. The CDR3 is CAWSLLGGSQNTLYF. CDR3 DNA, as far as it was read: TGTGCCTGGAGTCTCCTGGGGGGGAGTCAAAAC.

This clone has more than one count but fewer than ten. The genes are named according to mouse. The read comes to an end 4 residues before the CDR3 does, leaving the germline J gene to fill in the end. The sample carries other DNA sequences with the same CDR3. The V call is TRBV31, the J call TRBJ1-2; D call uncertain. V lost 0 bases, J lost 1 base, and 6 bases lay in between. CDR1 and CDR2 from the germline V gene are GKSSPN and SITVG. CDR3 length: 13 residues. CDR3 sequence: CAWSLLGNSDYTF. The sequenced part of the CDR3 DNA is TGTGCCTGGAGTCTACTGGGAAACTCC.

This clone showed up just a few times. The listed genes are named as in mouse. The read terminates 4 residues before the CDR3 end, so the remaining end is supplied by the germline J gene. This sample also contains other DNA sequences that code for the same CDR3. The genes are TRBV5 and TRBJ2-5, with D hard to call. V was pared by 1 base and J by 2 bases, with 4 bases between. CDR3 length: 13 residues. The germline V gene has CDR1 LGHNA and CDR2 YNLKQL (reference sequence). The chain's CDR3 is CASSQVSQDTQYF. The CDR3 bases that were read are TGTGCCAGCAGCCAAGTCAGCCAAGAC.

This clone was seen more than once but under ten times. A much larger clone lies one base from this, so it may be a read error. Genes and germline come from the mouse. From the germline J gene comes the end of the CDR3, since the read stops 4 residues before it. Other DNA variants within this sample encode the same CDR3. The V gene is TRBV15, the J gene TRBJ1-2, with D tentatively TRBD1 (6 bases). This CDR3 comprises 12 residues. Between the trimmed V and J ends, which lost 9 bases and 0 bases, there was a span of 8 bases. CDR1 is SGHND, CDR2 FRSKSL, per germline. Here the CDR3 reads CARGTTNSDYTF. The part of the CDR3 DNA that was read is TGTGCCAGAGGGACAACAAACTCC.

Turning to this clone: These gene names are mouse names. The sequenced fragment ends 4 residues before the CDR3 boundary, so the rest is inferred from the germline J gene. The rearrangement links TRBV29 to TRBJ1-1; perhaps TRBD1 as D (6 bases). The germline V and J ends were trimmed by 8 bases and 0 bases, with 13 bases remaining between them. Per the germline V gene, CDR1 is MSHET and CDR2 is SYDVDS. The CDR3 has 14 residues. CDR3 loop: CASVPRGANTEVFF. CDR3 bases read: TGTGCTAGCGTTCCCAGGGGTGCAAACACA.

In the case of this clone: Here the gene names and germline are mouse. The CDR3 DNA, read in part, is TGTGCCAGCAGTGACTGGGGGCGCTTCACCGGG. Translating it yields CASSDWGRFTG. The entire CDR3 protein is CASSDWGRFTGQLYF. V gene TRBV13-1 combines with J gene TRBJ2-2; D is possibly TRBD2 (7 bases). Coverage ceases 4 residues before the CDR3 finishes, and the germline J gene fills in the end. This CDR3 has 15 amino acids. Trimming left V 2 bases short and J 4 bases short, with 12 bases between. The germline gives CDR1 NSHNY, CDR2 SYGAGN.

For this clone: Gene labels here are mouse ones. The read terminates 4 residues ahead of where the CDR3 ends, so the germline J gene completes it. The gene calls are TRBV5 and TRBJ2-3, with 7 bases lining up with TRBD2. The V gene end was trimmed by 0 bases and the J gene end by 1 base; junction bases not matched to a gene: 4. CDR3 size: 16 residues. CDR1 LGHNA and CDR2 YNLKQL come from the germline V gene (reference sequence). Incomplete CDR3 DNA: TGTGCCAGCAGCCAAGATGGGTGGGGGGGTGCAGAA. Protein sequence: CASSQDGWGGAE. From start to end, the CDR3 is CASSQDGWGGAETLYF.

This clone has a handful of counts. These gene names are mouse names. The CDR3 extends 4 residues past the end of the read, so its final part is completed from the germline J gene. V usage is TRBV13-3 and J usage is TRBJ1-1; 10 positions agree with TRBD1. The CDR3 length is 13 residues. The germline CDR1 and CDR2 sequences are NNHDY and SYVADS. The CDR3 is CASSSGTGEEVFF. The CDR3 DNA, read in part, is TGTGCCAGCAGTTCCGGGACAGGGGAA.

This clone was observed a handful of times. The gene names here belong to mouse. The read ends 4 residues shy of where the CDR3 ends; the end is completed using the germline J gene. Other DNA sequences from this sample encode an identical CDR3 as well. The chain combines TRBV19 with TRBJ1-2, with 7 bases lining up with TRBD1. V shed 5 bases, J shed 0 bases, and the junction held 7 bases outside the gene matches. The length of the CDR3 is 15 residues. Germline CDR1 reads FNHDT; CDR2 reads SITEND (reference sequence). CDR3 DNA (partial): TGTGCCAGCAGCCCGCCGGGACAGACAAACTCC. Residues: CASSPPGQTNS. The full CDR3 is CASSPPGQTNSDYTF.

This clone was seen only a few times. Gene names follow the mouse nomenclature. From the germline J gene comes the end of the CDR3, since the read stops 4 residues before it. The chain couples TRBV13-1 to TRBJ2-1; TRBD2 matches 12 bases. Trimming cost V 3 bases and J 3 bases; bases outside gene matches: 7. The CDR3 has 17 amino acids. The germline V gene has CDR1 NSHNY and CDR2 SYGAGN. This chain's CDR3 is CASSGRDWGVGYAEQFF. Partial CDR3 DNA: TGTGCCAGCAGTGGCCGGGACTGGGGGGTTGGCTATGCT.

Only a few counts were recorded for this clone. Genes and germline come from the mouse. The read ends 4 residues before the CDR3 terminus; that terminus is restored from the germline J gene. This chain uses TRBV3 with TRBJ1-2, with TRBD1 matching over 9 bases. The CDR3 contains 15 residues. V trimming: 7 bases; J trimming: 4 bases; junction bases outside the gene matches: 10. Germline CDR1 is SNHLY and CDR2 is FYNGKV (reference sequence). Incomplete CDR3 DNA: TGTGCCAGCATTTCCCGGGACAGGGAGGGCTCC. Its translation is CASISRDREGS. The CDR3 reads in full as CASISRDREGSDYTF.

The sample holds a few counts of this clone. Gene names and germline match the mouse. The DNA ends 4 residues before the CDR3 does, and the rest of the CDR3 is filled in from the germline J gene. The chain has TRBV5 and TRBJ2-7, with 10 nucleotides matching TRBD1. This CDR3 is 14 amino acids long. Per the germline V gene, CDR1 is LGHNA and CDR2 is YNLKQL (reference sequence). CDR3 DNA, as far as it was read: TGTGCCAGCAGCCTAAGGGACAGGGGAGAT. This codes for CASSLRDRGD. The whole CDR3 is CASSLRDRGDEQYF.

Ten or more counts support this clone. The gene names here belong to mouse. Read coverage stops 4 residues before the CDR3 terminus; the germline J gene supplies the remainder. Other DNA variants within this sample encode the same CDR3. The chain is built from TRBV13-3 and TRBJ1-2; no firm D call. Germline V lookup: CDR1 NNHDY, CDR2 SYVADS. Trimming removed 1 base from V and 1 base from J, with 5 bases in between. The CDR3 is made up of 13 amino acids. Incomplete CDR3 DNA: TGTGCCAGCAGTGATACTGGAAACTCC. It codes for CASSDTGNS. The full CDR3 reads CASSDTGNSDYTF.

With regard to this clone: Germline and genes: mouse. The sequence runs out 4 residues before the end of the CDR3; the remainder is reconstructed from the germline J gene. This CDR3 is also generated by other DNA sequences in the sample. V is TRBV19 and J is TRBJ2-1; the match to TRBD2 covers 12 bases. This CDR3 spans 15 amino acids. Per the germline V gene, CDR1 is FNHDT and CDR2 is SITEND (reference sequence). V dropped 4 bases and J dropped 4; count of bases not matched to a gene: 3. CDR3: CASSQDWGGYAEQFF. The CDR3 DNA, read in part, is TGTGCCAGCAGTCAGGACTGGGGGGGATATGCT.

This clone was found a few times. Gene names and germline match the mouse. The sequence runs out 4 residues before the end of the CDR3; the remainder is reconstructed from the germline J gene. The chain couples TRBV5 to TRBJ2-2, with TRBD1 identical over 7 bases. V shed 2 bases and J 4 bases; nucleotides not matched to a gene: 4. This CDR3 spans 15 amino acids. CDR1 is LGHNA and CDR2 is YNLKQL in the germline V gene (reference sequence). The CDR3 bases that were read are TGTGCCAGCAGCCAACGGACAGGCCCCACCGGG. Residues: CASSQRTGPTG. The entire CDR3 protein reads CASSQRTGPTGQLYF.

Points on this clone: All gene names here are mouse names. The sequence runs out 4 residues before the end of the CDR3; the remainder is reconstructed from the germline J gene. Distinct nucleotide sequences in the sample also encode this CDR3. V usage is TRBV19 and J usage is TRBJ2-2, with D unresolved. Looked up from germline, CDR1 is FNHDT and CDR2 is SITEND (reference sequence). V dropped 1 base and J dropped 0 bases, with 4 bases sitting between them. This CDR3 region has 14 residues. CDR3 loop: CASSIQTNTGQLYF. CDR3 DNA (partial): TGTGCCAGCAGTATACAAACAAACACCGGG.

A remark on this clone: Gene names refer to mouse genes. CDR3 region: CASSAQGTSAETLYF. The covered CDR3 bases are TGTGCCAGCAGTGCACAGGGGACTAGTGCAGAA. The rearrangement uses TRBV13-1 and TRBJ2-3; perhaps TRBD1 as D (7 bases). The read ends 4 residues early relative to the CDR3; the germline J gene fills the gap. The length of the CDR3 is 15 residues. V lost 3 bases to trimming and J lost 0 bases, with 11 bases between them. Germline CDR1 and CDR2: NSHNY and SYGAGN.

This clone has only a few counts. Germline and genes: mouse. The CDR3 extends 4 residues past the end of the read, so its final part is completed from the germline J gene. This chain links TRBV13-2 with TRBJ2-5; 8 bases line up with TRBD2. This CDR3 has 14 residues. Germline V gene lookup returns CDR1 NNHNN and CDR2 SYGAGS (reference sequence). The CDR3 is CASGQWGGRDTQYF. The sequenced part of the CDR3 DNA is TGTGCCAGCGGGCAGTGGGGGGGACGAGAC.

This clone has only a few counts. The gene names given are mouse names. The read stops 4 residues short of the end of the CDR3; the missing end is completed from the germline J gene. V is TRBV13-1 and J is TRBJ2-5; possible D gene TRBD2, 7 bases. From germline, CDR1 is NSHNY and CDR2 SYGAGN. The CDR3 is 15 residues long. V dropped 2 bases and J dropped 2 bases, with 12 bases sitting between them. The sequenced CDR3 bases are TGTGCCAGCAGTGAGTGGGGGGCCCCCCAAGAC. It yields the protein CASSEWGAPQD. The whole CDR3 is CASSEWGAPQDTQYF.

A word on this clone: Here the gene names and germline are mouse. Read data end 4 residues before the CDR3 end; the end is taken from the germline J gene. Distinct nucleotide sequences in the sample also encode this CDR3. The chain carries TRBV31 and TRBJ2-2; a possible D gene is TRBD1 (6 bases). The CDR3 has 14 residues. Germline assignment: CDR1 GKSSPN and CDR2 SITVG. V lost 3 bases and J 0 bases, leaving 8 bases between the germline ends. Partial CDR3 DNA: TGTGCCTGGAGCCGACAGGCAAACACCGGG. Amino acids: CAWSRQANTG. The entire CDR3 protein is CAWSRQANTGQLYF.

This clone was detected a few times. Gene labels here are mouse ones. Read sequence stops 4 residues before the CDR3 end, and the germline J gene provides the missing end. This chain links TRBV1 with TRBJ2-1, with 7 bases lining up with TRBD2. Germline V lookup: CDR1 NSQYPW, CDR2 LRSPGD (reference sequence). This CDR3 spans 15 amino acids. The V and J ends lost 5 bases and 0 bases, in that order; junction bases with no gene match: 4. The CDR3 reads CTCSRLGDNYAEQFF. The part of the CDR3 DNA that was read is TGCACCTGCAGTCGACTGGGAGATAACTATGCT. Together with reference TRBV1 and TRBJ2-1, the CDR3 gives the full variable domain: VTLLEQNPRWRLVPRGQAVNLRCILKNSQYPWMSWYQQDLQKQLQWLFTLRSPGDKEVKSLPGADYLATRVTDTELRLQVANMSQGRTLYCTCSRLGDNYAEQFFGPGTRLTVL.

A word on this clone: The genes are named according to mouse. The CDR3 is cut off 4 residues early in the read; its end comes from the germline J gene. Other DNA sequences of this sample code for an identical CDR3. The chain is built from TRBV17 and TRBJ2-7; 8 bases fit TRBD1. The germline gives CDR1 MNHDT, CDR2 YYDKIL. CDR3 size: 14 residues. Trimming cost V 1 base and J 3 bases; bases outside gene matches: 2. The DNA read from the CDR3 is TGTGCTAGCAGTAGAGGAACAGGGGGCTAT. Translation gives CASSRGTGGY. The entire CDR3 reads CASSRGTGGYEQYF. The complete variable domain, with remaining parts taken from reference TRBV17 and TRBJ2-7, reads DTTVKQNPRYKLARVGKPVNLICSQTMNHDTMYWYQKKPNQAPKLLLFYYDKILNREADTFEKFQSSRPNNSFCSLYIGSAGLEYSAMYLCASSRGTGGYEQYFGPGTRLTVL.

This clone was seen a few times. Genes here carry mouse names. The read ends 3 residues before the CDR3 terminus; that terminus is restored from the germline J gene. The chain links TRBV13-1 to TRBJ1-6, with TRBD1 matching over 9 bases. TRBJ1-6 belongs to the ORF category, with a function that is uncertain. CDR3 length: 15 amino acids. V lost 5 bases to trimming and J lost 8 bases; unmatched junction nucleotides: 8. The V gene's germline CDR1 is NSHNY and CDR2 SYGAGN. CDR3 bases read: TGTGCCAGCAGATTGGACAGGGGTACGGATTCGCCC. Amino acid sequence: CASRLDRGTDSP. The entire CDR3 reads CASRLDRGTDSPLYF.

Worth noting for this clone: One end of the junction fails to match germline, which may point to a read error. Genes and germline are mouse. The read comes to an end 4 residues before the CDR3 does, leaving the germline J gene to fill in the end. The rearrangement joins TRBV12-1 to TRBJ2-3; a possible D gene is TRBD1 (6 bases). Germline V gene lookup returns CDR1 SGHSN and CDR2 HYEKVE. The CDR3 contains 12 residues. The CDR3 loop reads CPRGTSAETLYF. CDR3 bases read: TGCCCCAGGGGAACTAGTGCAGAA. Variable domain in full (rest from reference TRBV12-1 and TRBJ2-3): DSGVVQSPRHIIKEKGGRSVLTCIPISGHSNVVWYQQTLGKELKFLIQHYEKVERDKGFLPSRFSVQQFDDYHSEMNMSALELEDSAMYFCPRGTSAETLYFGSGTRLTVL.

This clone showed up many times. All gene names here are mouse names. The CDR3 end lies 4 residues beyond the end of the read and is filled in from the germline J gene. This rearrangement joins TRBV13-1 to TRBJ2-2; 7 bases are shared with TRBD1. Germline lookup yields CDR1 NSHNY and CDR2 SYGAGN. V was pared by 6 bases and J by 2 bases, with 1 base of the junction left unmatched. This CDR3 contains 13 residues. The DNA read from the CDR3 is TGTGCCAGCAAACAGGGGAACACCGGG. The encoded protein is CASKQGNTG. The whole CDR3 protein reads CASKQGNTGQLYF.